The clone carrying this TCR beta chain was seen a few times. Its antigen is as yet unknown. These data come from a study of T cell repertoires in cytomegalovirus infection. Background on the study: It can be stated that public TCR beta signatures indicated CMV infection as well as a matching HLA type.

TCRdb re-called the reads with MiXCR, one entry per CDR3 protein. The profile covers roughly 760,000 distinct CDR3 sequences, with 35% to 45% appearing a single time and 2.5% to 3.5% taken by the ten largest. CDR1 is ENHRY and CDR2 is SYGVKD in the germline V gene. The CDR3 runs to 13 residues. The V end was cut by 6 bases, the J end by 4 bases, with 12 bases between. General study findings and limits: Carriers of CMV and the relevant HLA type were discriminated by public TCR beta frequency. Dominant in the ex vivo response were TCR beta clonotypes restricted by HLA-C and specific for CMV.

This clonotype was obtained from a human donor in good health (CMV status not recorded). Some clones in this sample may be carry-over from other donors' samples. The chain uses TRBV10-3 and TRBJ1-1; a weak D match, TRBD1 (5 bases). The material sequenced was PBMCs. Here the CDR3 reads CAISRSGTTEAFF. CDR3 nucleotide sequence: TGTGCCATCAGCAGGTCGGGGACCACTGAAGCTTTCTTT.